The clone carrying this T cell receptor (beta chain) was found many times. This sample was included in a study of human T cells and chemical hapten exposure. This CDR3 has 12 residues. Germline V lookup: CDR1 SGHDT, CDR2 YYEEEE. V dropped 2 bases and J dropped 8 bases, with 10 bases sitting between them. MiXCR, applied by TCRdb to the RACE reads, yields one record per CDR3 protein. This sample has around 56,000 distinct CDR3 sequences, with roughly 9.8% found just once. This sample's time point: pre-sensitization, week 0. Treatment denoted: therapeutic diphenylcyclopropenone sensitization with weekly scalp DPC.

The specimen was whole blood, collected in connection with sensitization to the hapten diphenylcyclopropenone (DPC). This TCR derives from a middle-aged man with alopecia areata. Some clones in this sample may be carry-over from other donors' samples. V gene TRBV5-6 combines with J gene TRBJ1-1; D is ambiguous. The CDR3 DNA is TGTGCCAGCAGCTTCACGGGCCGCGAAGCTTTCTTT. It is translated as CASSFTGREAFF. The variable domain in full, with the rest retrieved from reference TRBV5-6 and TRBJ1-1, is DAGVTQSPTHLIKTRGQQVTLRCSPKSGHDTVSWYQQALGQGPQFIFQYYEEEERQRGNFPDRFSGHQFPNYSSELNVNALLLGDSALYLCASSFTGREAFFGQGTRLTVV.